The 15 T cell receptor beta chains in this list originate from one sample, sequenced in a study of cytomegalovirus exposure and HLA in healthy donors (dated by TCRdb to about 2017). The library came from the immunoSEQ multiplex PCR assay. For the multiplex PCR, a mixture combining 60 forward primers for TCR Vbeta segments and 13 reverse primers for TCR Jbeta segments was used. TCRdb mirrors the immuneACCESS table, restricted to in-frame sequences. Some clones are absent from its copies; in checked studies, under half trace to an unresolved V gene, and the reason for the others is unknown. Present in this sample are approximately 140,000 clones, under 85% of which were seen just once. Of the sample, 6.7% falls within the top ten clones. Sequenced material: PBMCs. The receptors shown here come from a woman aged 40-49 years in good health and CMV-seropositive.

This chain links TRBV15 with TRBJ1-2, with D unresolved. From germline, CDR1 is LNHNV and CDR2 YYDKDF (reference sequence). Trimming removed 5 bases from V and 1 base from J, with 14 bases in between. The CDR3 loop spans 15 amino acids. The CDR3 region has the DNA TGTGCCACCAGCGCCGGGGTTACCGGTAACTATGGCTACACCTTC. Residues: CATSAGVTGNYGYTF.

This chain connects TRBV6-1 to TRBJ2-3, with 7 bases fitting TRBD2. The CDR3 totals 14 residues. V shed 6 bases, J shed 6 bases, and the junction held 9 bases outside the gene matches. Germline loops: CDR1 MNHNS, CDR2 SASEGT. CDR3 region: CASRLSGVDDTQYF. The DNA of the CDR3 is TGTGCCAGCAGGCTAAGCGGGGTAGACGATACGCAGTATTTT.

The V and J genes are TRBV2 and TRBJ1-1; maybe TRBD1 (5 bases). Trimming removed 5 bases at V and 1 base at J, with 8 bases between. The germline V gene encodes CDR1 SNHLY and CDR2 FYNNEI. The length of the CDR3 is 13 residues. CDR3 sequence: CASSTGTNTEAFF. Written as DNA, the CDR3 is TGTGCCAGCAGTACAGGTACGAACACTGAAGCTTTCTTT.

This clone showed up just once. The CDR3 DNA reads TGTGCCAGCAGCGTTCGAGTCTCCTACAATGAGCAGTTCTTC. Translated: CASSVRVSYNEQFF. This chain links TRBV9 with TRBJ2-1; no clear D gene. Trimming stripped 2 bases from V and 0 bases from J, with 6 bases between. The germline CDR1 and CDR2 sequences are SGDLS and YYNGEE. The CDR3 runs to 14 residues.

The rearrangement links TRBV10-2 to TRBJ2-7, with TRBD2 matching 13 bases. This CDR3 has 17 amino acids. The V segment lost 2 bases and the J segment 2 bases; nucleotides outside the gene matches: 6. Germline CDR1 is WSHSY and CDR2 is SAAADI. This chain's CDR3 is CASSEGGLAGVTYEQYF. CDR3 in DNA: TGCGCCAGCAGTGAGGGAGGACTAGCGGGGGTTACCTACGAGCAGTACTTC.

The CDR3 DNA follows: TGTGCCAGCAGTGTTACCTTTGGGCCCTACGAGCAGTACTTC. As protein: CASSVTFGPYEQYF. The rearrangement joins TRBV2 to TRBJ2-7; D ambiguous. The length of the CDR3 is 14 residues. Trimming took off 4 bases at V and 2 bases at J, with 12 bases between the two ends. Germline V gives CDR1 SNHLY, CDR2 FYNNEI. The full variable domain, in which reference TRBV2 and TRBJ2-7 provide the parts outside the CDR3, is EPEVTQTPSHQVTQMGQEVILRCVPISNHLYFYWYRQILGQKVEFLVSFYNNEISEKSEIFDDQFSVERPDGSNFTLKIRSTKLEDSAMYFCASSVTFGPYEQYFGPGTRLTVT.

The chain employs TRBV28 and TRBJ2-3; 7 nucleotides align to TRBD2. Germline V gene data show CDR1 as MDHEN and CDR2 as SYDVKM. The CDR3 is 15 amino acids. V gave up 2 bases and J gave up 2 bases; unmatched junction bases: 4. The CDR3 is CASSLLADPTDTQYF. The CDR3 DNA reads as TGTGCCAGCAGTTTACTAGCGGATCCCACAGATACGCAGTATTTT.

The chain couples TRBV5-1 to TRBJ1-5, with D tentatively TRBD1 (5 bases). The CDR3 has 15 amino acids. Trimming removed 0 bases at V and 3 bases at J, with 10 bases between. Germline CDR1 SGHRS, CDR2 YFSETQ. CDR3 nucleotides: TGCGCCAGCAGCTTGGATGGGGGGACCAATCAGCCCCAGCATTTT. Protein sequence: CASSLDGGTNQPQHF.

This clone was seen only once. This rearrangement joins TRBV11-2 to TRBJ2-5; 7 bases are a match to TRBD1. Trimming at V came to 4 bases and at J to 4 bases, leaving 9 bases not matched to a gene. The germline V gene has CDR1 SGHAT and CDR2 FQNNGV. The CDR3 runs 15 residues. CDR3 in DNA: TGTGCCAGCAGCTCCAGGACAGGAGGTCGAGAGACCCAGTACTTC. As protein: CASSSRTGGRETQYF.

This chain uses TRBV5-6 with TRBJ1-2; D not resolved. CDR1 is SGHDT and CDR2 is YYEEEE in the germline V gene. The CDR3 covers 13 residues. Trimming took off 2 bases at V and 8 bases at J, with 13 bases between the two ends. For the CDR3, the DNA is TGTGCCAGCAGCTTCTTTGCGGCGGAGGGCTACACCTTC. This translates into CASSFFAAEGYTF.

In this sample, this clone turned up once. V and J are TRBV5-5 and TRBJ2-3; maybe TRBD1 (6 bases). The CDR3 runs 15 residues. In germline, CDR1 is SGHKS, CDR2 YYEKEE (reference sequence). The V end lost 4 bases, the J end lost 0 bases, and 12 bases lay between the germline ends. The CDR3 reads CASSRSGQSTDTQYF. The CDR3 nucleotides are TGTGCCAGCAGCCGGTCAGGACAGAGCACAGATACGCAGTATTTT.

V usage is TRBV4-1 and J usage is TRBJ2-5, with D unresolved. Germline loops: CDR1 MGHRA, CDR2 YSYEKL. Between the trimmed V and J ends, which lost 1 base and 5 bases, there was a span of 8 bases. CDR3 length: 13 residues. Here the CDR3 DNA reads TGCGCCAGCAGCCAAGCAGTGTGGGAGACCCAGTACTTC. This sequence encodes CASSQAVWETQYF.

Details on this clone: One end of the junction varies from germline; a read error may be responsible. The J gene is TRBJ1-1, the V gene TRBV7-9; no firm D call. Germline assignment: CDR1 SEHNR and CDR2 FQNEAQ (reference sequence). The CDR3 loop spans 12 amino acids. The CDR3 region is CSSSLGHTEAFF. The CDR3 DNA is TGTTCCAGCAGCTTAGGGCACACTGAAGCTTTCTTT.

The chain carries TRBV5-1 and TRBJ1-2, with D unclear. The length of the CDR3 is 13 residues. Germline CDR1 is SGHRS and CDR2 is YFSETQ. V gave up 7 bases and J gave up 4 bases, with 14 bases separating them. In DNA form, the CDR3 reads TGCGCCAGCGGAAGCGCGGGAGGCTATGGCTACACCTTC. Its protein is CASGSAGGYGYTF. Full variable domain (remainder filled in from reference TRBV5-1 and TRBJ1-2): KAGVTQTPRYLIKTRGQQVTLSCSPISGHRSVSWYQQTPGQGLQFLFEYFSETQRNKGNFPGRFSGRQFSNSRSEMNVSTLELGDSALYLCASGSAGGYGYTFGSGTRLTVV.

The chain couples TRBV7-2 to TRBJ2-7; 7 nucleotides line up with TRBD2. This CDR3 has 15 residues. After removal of 0 bases from V and 4 bases from J, the junction contained 6 bases not matched to a gene. CDR1 and CDR2 from the germline V gene are SGHTA and FQGNSA. DNA for the CDR3: TGTGCCAGCAGCTTAGCATGGCTAGCGGCGTACGAGCAGTACTTC. It encodes CASSLAWLAAYEQYF.